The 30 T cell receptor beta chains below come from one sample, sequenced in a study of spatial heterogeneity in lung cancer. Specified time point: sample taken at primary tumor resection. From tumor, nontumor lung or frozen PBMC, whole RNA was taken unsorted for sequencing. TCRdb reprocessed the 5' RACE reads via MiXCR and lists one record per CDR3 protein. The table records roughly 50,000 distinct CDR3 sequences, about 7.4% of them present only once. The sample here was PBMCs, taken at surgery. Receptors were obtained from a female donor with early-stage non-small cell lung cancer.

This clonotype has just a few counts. CDR3 sequence reads: CASSPRPGLARDTQYF. CDR3 nucleotide sequence: TGTGCCAGCAGCCCGAGGCCGGGACTAGCGCGAGATACGCAGTATTTT. The chain carries TRBV7-9 and TRBJ2-3; 10 nucleotides align to TRBD2. This CDR3 is 16 amino acids long. Germline lookup yields CDR1 SEHNR and CDR2 FQNEAQ (reference sequence). J gave up 5 bases and V 5 bases, and 10 bases lay outside the gene matches.

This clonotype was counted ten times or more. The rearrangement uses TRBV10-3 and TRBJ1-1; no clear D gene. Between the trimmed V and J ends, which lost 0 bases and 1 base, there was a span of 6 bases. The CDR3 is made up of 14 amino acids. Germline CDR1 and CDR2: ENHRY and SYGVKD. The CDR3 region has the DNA TGTGCCATCAGTGAGTCGGCAGGGAACACTGAAGCTTTCTTT. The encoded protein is CAISESAGNTEAFF.

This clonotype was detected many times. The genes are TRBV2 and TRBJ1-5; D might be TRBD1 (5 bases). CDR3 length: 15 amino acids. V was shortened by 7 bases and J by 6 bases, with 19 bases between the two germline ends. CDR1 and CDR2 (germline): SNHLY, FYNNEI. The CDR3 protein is CASMAGTGLRQPQHF. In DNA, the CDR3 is TGTGCCAGCATGGCGGGGACGGGGCTCCGTCAGCCCCAGCATTTT.

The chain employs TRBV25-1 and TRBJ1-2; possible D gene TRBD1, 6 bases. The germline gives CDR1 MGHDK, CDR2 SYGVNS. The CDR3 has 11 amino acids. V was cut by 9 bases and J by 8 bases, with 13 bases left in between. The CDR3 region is CASARGYGYTF. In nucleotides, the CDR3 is TGTGCCAGTGCCAGGGGCTACGGCTACACCTTC.

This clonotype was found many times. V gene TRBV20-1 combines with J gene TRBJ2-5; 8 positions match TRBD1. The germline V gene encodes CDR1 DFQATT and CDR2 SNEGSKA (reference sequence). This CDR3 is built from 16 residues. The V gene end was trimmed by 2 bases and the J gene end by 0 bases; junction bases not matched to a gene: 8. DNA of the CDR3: TGCAGTGCTAGAAACTTAGGGACAGGACACCAAGAGACCCAGTACTTC. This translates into CSARNLGTGHQETQYF.

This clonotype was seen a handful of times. The DNA of the CDR3 is TGTGCCAGCAGTTATTCCGGACTAGCGGGGTTTACGCAGTATTTT. Protein product: CASSYSGLAGFTQYF. V is TRBV6-2 or TRBV6-3 and J is TRBJ2-3, with 12 bases identical to TRBD2. From germline, CDR1 is MNHEY and CDR2 SVGEGT. This CDR3 spans 15 amino acids. V dropped 3 bases and J dropped 8; count of bases not matched to a gene: 6.

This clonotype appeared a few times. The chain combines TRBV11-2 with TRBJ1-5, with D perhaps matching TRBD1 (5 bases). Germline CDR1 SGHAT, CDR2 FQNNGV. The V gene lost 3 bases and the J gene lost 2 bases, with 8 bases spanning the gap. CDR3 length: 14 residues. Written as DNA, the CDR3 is TGTGCCAGCAGCTTGAGAGGGGGCAATCAGCCCCAGCATTTT. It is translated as CASSLRGGNQPQHF.

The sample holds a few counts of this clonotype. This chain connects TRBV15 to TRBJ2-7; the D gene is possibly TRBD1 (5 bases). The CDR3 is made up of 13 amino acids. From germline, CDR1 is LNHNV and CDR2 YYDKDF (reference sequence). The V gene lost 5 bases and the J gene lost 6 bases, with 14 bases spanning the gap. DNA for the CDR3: TGTGCCACCAGCGTAAAACAGGTGTCCGAGCAGTACTTC. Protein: CATSVKQVSEQYF.

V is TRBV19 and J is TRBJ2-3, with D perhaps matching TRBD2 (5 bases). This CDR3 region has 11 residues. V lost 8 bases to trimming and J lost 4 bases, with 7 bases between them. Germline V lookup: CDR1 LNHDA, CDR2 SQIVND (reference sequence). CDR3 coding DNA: TGTGCCAGTGGGAGTTCAGATACGCAGTATTTT. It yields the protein CASGSSDTQYF.

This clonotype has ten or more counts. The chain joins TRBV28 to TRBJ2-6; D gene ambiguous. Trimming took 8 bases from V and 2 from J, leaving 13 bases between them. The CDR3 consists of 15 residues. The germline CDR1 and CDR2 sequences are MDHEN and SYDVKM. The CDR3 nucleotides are TGTGCCAGCCGGTTGGGAACCACTGGGGCCAACGTCCTGACTTTC. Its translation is CASRLGTTGANVLTF.

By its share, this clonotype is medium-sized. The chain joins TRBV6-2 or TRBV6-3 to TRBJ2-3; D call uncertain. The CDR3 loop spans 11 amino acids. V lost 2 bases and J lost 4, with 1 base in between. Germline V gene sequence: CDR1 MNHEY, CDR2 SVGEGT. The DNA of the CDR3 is TGTGCCAGCAGTTACCCAGATACGCAGTATTTT. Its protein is CASSYPDTQYF.

CDR3 bases: TGCAGTGCTCCCCAGTCCCGGGACTTTTGGTCCGGGGAGCTGTTTTTT. It encodes CSAPQSRDFWSGELFF. V gene TRBV20-1 combines with J gene TRBJ2-2, with D perhaps TRBD2 (6 bases). The CDR3 is made up of 16 amino acids. V lost 5 bases, J lost 6 bases, and 22 bases lay in between. The germline V gene has CDR1 DFQATT and CDR2 SNEGSKA (reference sequence).

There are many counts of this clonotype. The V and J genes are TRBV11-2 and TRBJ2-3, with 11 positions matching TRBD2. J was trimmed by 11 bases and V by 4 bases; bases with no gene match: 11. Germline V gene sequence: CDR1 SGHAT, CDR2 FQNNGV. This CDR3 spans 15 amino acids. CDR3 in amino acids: CASSSTSGEAGMQYF. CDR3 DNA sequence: TGTGCCAGCAGCTCGACTAGCGGGGAAGCAGGAATGCAGTATTTT.

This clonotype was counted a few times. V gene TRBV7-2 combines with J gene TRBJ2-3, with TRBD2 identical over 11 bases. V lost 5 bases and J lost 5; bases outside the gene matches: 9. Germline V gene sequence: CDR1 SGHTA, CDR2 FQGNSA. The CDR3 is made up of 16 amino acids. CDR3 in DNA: TGTGCCAGCAGCCCTATCCTAGCGGGGGGTGTAGATACGCAGTATTTT. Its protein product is CASSPILAGGVDTQYF.

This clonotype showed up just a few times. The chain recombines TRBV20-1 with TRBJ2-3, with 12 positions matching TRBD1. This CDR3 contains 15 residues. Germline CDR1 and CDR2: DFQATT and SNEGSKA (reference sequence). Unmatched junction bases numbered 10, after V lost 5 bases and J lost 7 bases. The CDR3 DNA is TGCAGTGCTTTCCCCCGGGACAGGGGGCCTAATACGCAGTATTTT. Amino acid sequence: CSAFPRDRGPNTQYF.

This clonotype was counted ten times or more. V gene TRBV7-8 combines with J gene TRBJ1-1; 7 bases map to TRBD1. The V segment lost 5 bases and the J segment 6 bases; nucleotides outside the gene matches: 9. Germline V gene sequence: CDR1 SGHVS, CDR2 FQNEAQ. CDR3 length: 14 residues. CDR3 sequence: CASSTDDRASEAFF. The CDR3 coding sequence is TGTGCCAGCAGCACCGATGACAGGGCCTCTGAAGCTTTCTTT.

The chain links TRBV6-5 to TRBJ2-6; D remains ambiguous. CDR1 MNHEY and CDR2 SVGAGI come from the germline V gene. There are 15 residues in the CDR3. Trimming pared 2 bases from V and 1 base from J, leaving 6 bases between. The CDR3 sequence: CASSYRRSGANVLTF. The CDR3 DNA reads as TGTGCCAGCAGTTACCGGCGGTCTGGGGCCAACGTCCTGACTTTC.

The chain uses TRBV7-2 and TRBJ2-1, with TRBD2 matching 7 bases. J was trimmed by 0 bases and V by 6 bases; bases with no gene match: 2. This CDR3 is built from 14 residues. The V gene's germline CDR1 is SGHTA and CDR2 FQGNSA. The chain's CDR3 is CASRAGYSYNEQFF. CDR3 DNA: TGTGCCAGCAGAGCGGGATACTCCTACAATGAGCAGTTCTTC.

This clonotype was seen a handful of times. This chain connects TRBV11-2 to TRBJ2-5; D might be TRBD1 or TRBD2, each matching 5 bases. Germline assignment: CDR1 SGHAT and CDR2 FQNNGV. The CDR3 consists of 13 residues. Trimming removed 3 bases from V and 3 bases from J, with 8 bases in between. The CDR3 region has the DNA TGTGCCAGCAGCTTTTTGGGGGAAGAGACCCAGTACTTC. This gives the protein CASSFLGEETQYF.

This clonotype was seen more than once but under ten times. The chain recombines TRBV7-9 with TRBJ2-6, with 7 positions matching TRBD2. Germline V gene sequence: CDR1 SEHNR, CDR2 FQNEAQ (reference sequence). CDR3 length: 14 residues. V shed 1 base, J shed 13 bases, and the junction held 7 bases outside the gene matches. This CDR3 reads CASSLGGGARVLTF. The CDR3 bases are TGTGCCAGCAGCTTAGGGGGAGGGGCACGAGTCCTGACTTTC.

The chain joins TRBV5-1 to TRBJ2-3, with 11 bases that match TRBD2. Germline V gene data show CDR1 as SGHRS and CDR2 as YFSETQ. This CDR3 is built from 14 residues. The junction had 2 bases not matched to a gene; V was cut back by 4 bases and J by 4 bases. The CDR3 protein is CASSVLAGADTQYF. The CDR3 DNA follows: TGCGCCAGCAGCGTACTAGCGGGGGCAGATACGCAGTATTTT.

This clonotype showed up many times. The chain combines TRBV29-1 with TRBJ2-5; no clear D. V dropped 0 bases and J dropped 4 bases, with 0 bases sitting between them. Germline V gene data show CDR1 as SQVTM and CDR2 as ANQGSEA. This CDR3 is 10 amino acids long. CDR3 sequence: CSVEEETQYF. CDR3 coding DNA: TGCAGCGTTGAAGAAGAGACCCAGTACTTC.

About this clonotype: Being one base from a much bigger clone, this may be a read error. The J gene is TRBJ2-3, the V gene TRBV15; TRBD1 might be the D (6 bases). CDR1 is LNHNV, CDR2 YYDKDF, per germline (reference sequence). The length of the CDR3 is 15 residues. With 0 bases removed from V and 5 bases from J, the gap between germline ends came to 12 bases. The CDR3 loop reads CATSRDRQGKDTQYF. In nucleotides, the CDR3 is TGTGCCACCAGCAGAGATCGGCAGGGGAAAGATACGCAGTATTTT.

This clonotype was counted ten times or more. DNA for the CDR3: TGCAGTGCCGTTAGCGGGGGGCGAGGAGATACGCAGTATTTT. It encodes CSAVSGGRGDTQYF. This chain links TRBV20-1 with TRBJ2-3, with 10 bases that match TRBD2. This CDR3 comprises 14 residues. V gave up 6 bases and J gave up 5 bases; unmatched junction bases: 8. Looked up from germline, CDR1 is DFQATT and CDR2 is SNEGSKA (reference sequence).

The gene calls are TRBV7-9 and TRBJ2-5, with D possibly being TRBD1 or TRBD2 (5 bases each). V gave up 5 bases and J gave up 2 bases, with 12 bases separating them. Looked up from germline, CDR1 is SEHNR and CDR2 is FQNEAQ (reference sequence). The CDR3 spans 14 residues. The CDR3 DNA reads TGTGCCAGCAGCCCACCTGGGGGTCAAGAGACCCAGTACTTC. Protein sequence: CASSPPGGQETQYF.

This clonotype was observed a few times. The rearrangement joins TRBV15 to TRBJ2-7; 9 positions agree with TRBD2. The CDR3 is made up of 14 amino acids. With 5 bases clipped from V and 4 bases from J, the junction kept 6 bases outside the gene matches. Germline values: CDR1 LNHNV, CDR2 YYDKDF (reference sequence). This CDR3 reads CATSLAGNLYEQYF. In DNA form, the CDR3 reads TGTGCCACCAGCCTAGCGGGGAACTTATACGAGCAGTACTTC.

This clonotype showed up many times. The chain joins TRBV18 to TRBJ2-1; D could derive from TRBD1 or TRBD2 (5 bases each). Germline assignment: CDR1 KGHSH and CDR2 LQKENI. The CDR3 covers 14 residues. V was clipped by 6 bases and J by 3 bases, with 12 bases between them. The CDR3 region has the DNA TGTGCCAGCTCCCCCCGGGACGGCTACAATGAGCAGTTCTTC. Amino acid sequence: CASSPRDGYNEQFF. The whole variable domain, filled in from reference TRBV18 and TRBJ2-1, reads NAGVMQNPRHLVRRRGQEARLRCSPMKGHSHVYWYRQLPEEGLKFMVYLQKENIIDESGMPKERFSAEFPKEGPSILRIQQVVRGDSAAYFCASSPRDGYNEQFFGPGTRLTVL.

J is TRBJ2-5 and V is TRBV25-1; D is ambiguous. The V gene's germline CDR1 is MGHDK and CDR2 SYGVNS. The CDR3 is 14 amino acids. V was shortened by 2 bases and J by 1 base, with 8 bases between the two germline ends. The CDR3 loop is CASSETLLQETQYF. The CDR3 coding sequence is TGTGCCAGCAGTGAAACCCTGCTCCAAGAGACCCAGTACTTC.

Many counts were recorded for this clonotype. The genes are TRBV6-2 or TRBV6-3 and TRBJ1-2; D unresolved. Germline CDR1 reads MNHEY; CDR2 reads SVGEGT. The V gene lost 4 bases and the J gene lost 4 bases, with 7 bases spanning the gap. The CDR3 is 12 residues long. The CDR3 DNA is TGTGCCAGCAGTTCCCGAATCTATGGCTACACCTTC. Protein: CASSSRIYGYTF.

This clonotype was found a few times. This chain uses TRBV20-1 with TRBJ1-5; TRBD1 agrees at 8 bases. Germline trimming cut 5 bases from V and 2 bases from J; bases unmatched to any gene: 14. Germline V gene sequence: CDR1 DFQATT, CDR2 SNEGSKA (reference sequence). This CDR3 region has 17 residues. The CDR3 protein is CSARDRSRGQGNQPQHF. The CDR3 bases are TGCAGTGCTCGGGACAGGTCGAGGGGACAGGGCAATCAGCCCCAGCATTTT.